Given below is one T cell receptor beta chain in context. TCRdb's copy holds only in-frame clones and misses some; the assay was immunoSEQ multiplex PCR. This sample carries about 210,000 clones, around 82% of them seen once, and the ten largest clones take roughly 8%. This sample is part of a study of blood T cell repertoires in COVID-19. Whole-study context: COVID-19 samples from acute and convalescent phases originated in the United States, Italy and Spain. Sources were T cells, B-cell-depleted T cells, or PBMCs; the material itself was cDNA or gDNA.

V gave up 4 bases and J gave up 5 bases; unmatched junction bases: 1. The germline V gene has CDR1 MGHRA and CDR2 YSYEKL. The CDR3 runs to 13 residues. The sequence was obtained from a woman in her forties or fifties with acute or convalescent COVID-19. This sequence joins TRBV4-1 and TRBJ2-2; 7 positions match TRBD2. Sequenced: peripheral blood. CDR3 loop: CASSPGGTGELFF. The CDR3 region has the DNA TGCGCCAGCAGCCCCGGGGGGACCGGGGAGCTGTTTTTT.